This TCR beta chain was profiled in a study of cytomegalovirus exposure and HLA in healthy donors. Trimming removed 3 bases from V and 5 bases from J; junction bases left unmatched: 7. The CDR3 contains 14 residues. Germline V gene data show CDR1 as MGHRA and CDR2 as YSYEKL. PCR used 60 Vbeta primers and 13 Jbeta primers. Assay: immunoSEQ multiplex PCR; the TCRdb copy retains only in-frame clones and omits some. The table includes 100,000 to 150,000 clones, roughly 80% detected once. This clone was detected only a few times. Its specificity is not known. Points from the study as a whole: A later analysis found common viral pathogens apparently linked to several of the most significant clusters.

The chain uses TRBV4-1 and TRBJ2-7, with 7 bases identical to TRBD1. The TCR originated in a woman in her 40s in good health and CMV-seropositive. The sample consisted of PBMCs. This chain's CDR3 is CASSQGAQGNEQYF. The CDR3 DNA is TGCGCCAGCAGCCAGGGCGCACAGGGGAACGAGCAGTACTTC.